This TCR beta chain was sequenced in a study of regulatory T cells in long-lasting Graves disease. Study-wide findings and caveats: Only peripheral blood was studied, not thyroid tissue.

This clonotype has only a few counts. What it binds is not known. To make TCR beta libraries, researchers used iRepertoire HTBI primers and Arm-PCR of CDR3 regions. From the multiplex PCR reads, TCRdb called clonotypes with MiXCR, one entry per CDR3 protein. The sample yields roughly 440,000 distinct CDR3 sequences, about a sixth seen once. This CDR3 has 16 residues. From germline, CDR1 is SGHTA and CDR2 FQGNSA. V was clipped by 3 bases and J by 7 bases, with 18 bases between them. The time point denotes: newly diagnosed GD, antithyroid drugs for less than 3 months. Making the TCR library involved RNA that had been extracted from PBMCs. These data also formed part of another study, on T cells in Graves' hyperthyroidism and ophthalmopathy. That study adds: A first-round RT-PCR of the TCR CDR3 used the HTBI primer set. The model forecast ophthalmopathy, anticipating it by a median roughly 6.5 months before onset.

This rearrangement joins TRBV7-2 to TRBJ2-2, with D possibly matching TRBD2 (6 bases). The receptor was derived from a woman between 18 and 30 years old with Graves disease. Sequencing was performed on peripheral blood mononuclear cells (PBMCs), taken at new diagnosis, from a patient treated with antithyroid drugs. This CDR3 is CASSFVMGRTVGELFF. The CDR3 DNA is TGTGCCAGCAGCTTTGTCATGGGGAGGACGGTCGGGGAGCTGTTTTTT.